This T cell receptor (beta chain) was recorded in a study of blood T cells in healthy people across ages. Overall study findings and caveats: With age, beta diversity per million T cells declined roughly linearly, significantly by about 40. PBMC samples, being unsorted, prevented any conclusive comparison of naive and antigen-experienced cells.

For the second PCR, which ran for roughly 6 to 11 cycles, a sample-barcoded 5' primer and a J-beta primer mix were used. Tagging of each cDNA molecule was performed by a template-switch adaptor with 12 random nucleotides. TCRdb reprocessed the 5' RACE reads with MiXCR, giving one entry per CDR3 protein. Among 700,000 or so distinct CDR3 sequences listed, roughly 43% were seen once. This clonotype was detected a few times. The antigen is undetermined. The CDR3 totals 16 residues. Germline values: CDR1 MGHDK, CDR2 SYGVNS. The receptor comes from a man aged 80 or over in good health. The sample was blood. This sequence joins TRBV25-1 and TRBJ2-4; 8 bases match TRBD1. The J call may be wrong; the DNA end is better matched by TRBJ2-7. The CDR3 spells CASSERGWQGAIEQYF. As DNA, the CDR3 is TGTGCCAGCAGTGAACGAGGGTGGCAGGGGGCGATCGAGCAGTACTTC.